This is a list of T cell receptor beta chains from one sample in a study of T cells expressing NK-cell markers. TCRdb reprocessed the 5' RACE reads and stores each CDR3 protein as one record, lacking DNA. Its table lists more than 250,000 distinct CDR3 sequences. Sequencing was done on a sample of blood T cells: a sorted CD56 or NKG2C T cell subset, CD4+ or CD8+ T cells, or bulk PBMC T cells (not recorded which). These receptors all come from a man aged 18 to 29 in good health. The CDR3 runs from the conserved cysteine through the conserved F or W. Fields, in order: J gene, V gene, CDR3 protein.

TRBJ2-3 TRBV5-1 CASSLGTGYTDTQYF
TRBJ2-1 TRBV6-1 CASRSGRANEQFF
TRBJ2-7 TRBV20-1 CSAHKTGQQYF
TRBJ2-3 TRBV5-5 CASILAGERSDTQYF
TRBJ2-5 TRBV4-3 CASSQGYREAETQYF
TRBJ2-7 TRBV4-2 CASSDRTSGIYEQYF
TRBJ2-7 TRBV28 CAGAPGAYYEQYF
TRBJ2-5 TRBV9 CASSKGQGRQETQYF
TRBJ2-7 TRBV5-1 CASSTSSGRASYEQYF
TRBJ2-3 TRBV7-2 CASRTGARADTQYF
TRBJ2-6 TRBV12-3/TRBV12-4 CASSPGQFNVLTF
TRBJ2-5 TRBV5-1 CASSLYTGGVETQYF
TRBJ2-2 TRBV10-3 CAISETSKNTGELFF
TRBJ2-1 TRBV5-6 CASSSPSTNEQFF
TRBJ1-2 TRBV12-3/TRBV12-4 CATPGAAGGYTF
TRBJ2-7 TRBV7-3 CASSLMGSAGNYEQYF
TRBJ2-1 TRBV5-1 CASSLDREYNEQFF
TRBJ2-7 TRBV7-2 CASSASVRYEQYF
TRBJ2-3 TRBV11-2 CASSLDGLAVFTDTQYF
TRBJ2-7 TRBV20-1 CSARRGTEQYF
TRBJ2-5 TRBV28 CASRSSGSLETQYF
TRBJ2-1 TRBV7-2 CASSPRAGGKGSEQFF
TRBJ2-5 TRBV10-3 CAISTKEGETQYF
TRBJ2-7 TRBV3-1 CASSQNPGEYEQYF
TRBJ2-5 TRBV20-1 CSATKGLAGETQYF
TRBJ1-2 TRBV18 CASSLKTGIVYGYTF
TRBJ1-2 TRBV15 CATSRDFQELYGYTF
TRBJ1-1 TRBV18 CASSRGGQGGTEAFF
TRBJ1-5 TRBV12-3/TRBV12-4 CASSSWGLYQPQHF
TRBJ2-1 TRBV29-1 CSVADSGRGPYNEQFF
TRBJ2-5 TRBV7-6 CASSLFPSEQETQYF
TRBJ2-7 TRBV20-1 CSARPGLAGYEQYF
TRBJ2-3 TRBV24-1 CATALGVGRESSDTQYF
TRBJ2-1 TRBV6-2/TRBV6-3 CASSPLAVSSYNEQFF
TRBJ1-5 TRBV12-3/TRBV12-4 CASSPRARGSYSNQPQHF
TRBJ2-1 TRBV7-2 CASILGGTVSYNEQFF
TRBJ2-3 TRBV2 CASSVGLAGRADTQYF
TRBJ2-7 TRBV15 CATSRERRQGNEQYF
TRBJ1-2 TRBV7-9 CASRGWSGANYGYTF
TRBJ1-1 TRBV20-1 CSARVEPNTEAFF